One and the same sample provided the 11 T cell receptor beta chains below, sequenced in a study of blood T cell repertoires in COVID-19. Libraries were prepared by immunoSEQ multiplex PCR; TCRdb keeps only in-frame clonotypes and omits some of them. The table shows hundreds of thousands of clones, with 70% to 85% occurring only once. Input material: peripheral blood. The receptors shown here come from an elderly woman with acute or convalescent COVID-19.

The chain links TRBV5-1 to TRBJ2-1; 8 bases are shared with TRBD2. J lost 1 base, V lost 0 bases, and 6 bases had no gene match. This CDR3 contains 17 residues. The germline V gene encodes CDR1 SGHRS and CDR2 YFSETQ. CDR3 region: CASSLGGSGVSYNEQFF. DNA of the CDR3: TGCGCCAGCAGCTTGGGGGGTAGCGGGGTGTCCTACAATGAGCAGTTCTTC.

The CDR3 reads CASSYVGLGYEQYF. The CDR3 DNA sequence: TGTGCCAGCAGTTACGTGGGGCTTGGGTACGAGCAGTACTTC. The chain employs TRBV6-5 and TRBJ2-7, with D possibly TRBD1 on 5 matching bases. Germline CDR1 and CDR2: MNHEY and SVGAGI. V lost 2 bases and J lost 4, with 12 bases in between. This CDR3 is 14 amino acids long.

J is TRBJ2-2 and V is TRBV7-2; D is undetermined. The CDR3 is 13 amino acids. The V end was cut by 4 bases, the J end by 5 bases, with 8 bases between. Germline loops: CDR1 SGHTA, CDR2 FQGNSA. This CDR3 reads CASSSTMTGELFF. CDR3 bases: TGTGCCAGCAGCTCCACAATGACCGGGGAGCTGTTTTTT.

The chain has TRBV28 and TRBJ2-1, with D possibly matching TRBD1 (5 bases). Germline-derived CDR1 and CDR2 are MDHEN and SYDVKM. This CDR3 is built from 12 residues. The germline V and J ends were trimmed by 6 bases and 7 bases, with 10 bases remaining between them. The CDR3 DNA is TGTGCCAGCAGAACAGGCCTAAATGAGCAGTTCTTC. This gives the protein CASRTGLNEQFF.

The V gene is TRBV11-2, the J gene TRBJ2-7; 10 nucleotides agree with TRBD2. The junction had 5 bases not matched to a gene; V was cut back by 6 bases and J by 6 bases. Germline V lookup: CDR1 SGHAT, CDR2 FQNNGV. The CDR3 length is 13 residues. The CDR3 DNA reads TGTGCCAGCAGACCTCTAGCGGGAGCCGAGCAGTACTTC. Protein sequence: CASRPLAGAEQYF.

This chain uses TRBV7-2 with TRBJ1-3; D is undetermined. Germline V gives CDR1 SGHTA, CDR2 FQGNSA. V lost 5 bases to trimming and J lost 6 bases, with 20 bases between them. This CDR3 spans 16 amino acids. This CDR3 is CASSPLRQLLSNTIYF. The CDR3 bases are TGTGCCAGCAGCCCCTTGAGGCAGCTTCTTTCAAACACCATATATTTT.

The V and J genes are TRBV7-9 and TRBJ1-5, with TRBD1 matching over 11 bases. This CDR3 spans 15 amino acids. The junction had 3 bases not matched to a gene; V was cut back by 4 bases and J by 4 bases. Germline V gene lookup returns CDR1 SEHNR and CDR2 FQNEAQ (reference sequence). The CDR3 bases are TGTGCCAGCAGCTCCGGACAGGGGGCTAATCAGCCCCAGCATTTT. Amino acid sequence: CASSSGQGANQPQHF.

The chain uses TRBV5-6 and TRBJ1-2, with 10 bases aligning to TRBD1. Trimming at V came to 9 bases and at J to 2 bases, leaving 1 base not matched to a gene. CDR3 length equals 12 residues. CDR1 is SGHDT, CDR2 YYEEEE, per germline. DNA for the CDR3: TGTGCCACGACAGGGGGCAACTATGGCTACACCTTC. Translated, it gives CATTGGNYGYTF. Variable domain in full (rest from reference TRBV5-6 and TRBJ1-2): DAGVTQSPTHLIKTRGQQVTLRCSPKSGHDTVSWYQQALGQGPQFIFQYYEEEERQRGNFPDRFSGHQFPNYSSELNVNALLLGDSALYLCATTGGNYGYTFGSGTRLTVV.

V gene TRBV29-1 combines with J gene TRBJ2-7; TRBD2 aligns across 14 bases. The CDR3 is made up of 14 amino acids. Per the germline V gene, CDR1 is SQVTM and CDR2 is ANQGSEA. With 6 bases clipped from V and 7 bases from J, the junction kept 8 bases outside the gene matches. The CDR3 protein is CSVTGLAGDIEQYF. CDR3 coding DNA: TGCAGCGTCACGGGACTAGCGGGGGACATTGAGCAGTACTTC.

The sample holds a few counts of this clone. The CDR3 DNA reads as TGTGCCAGCAGTTTATGGTCAGGGGGCGGACCGAACACTGAAGCTTTCTTT. This sequence encodes CASSLWSGGGPNTEAFF. J is TRBJ1-1 and V is TRBV28, with 8 bases aligning to TRBD1. This CDR3 contains 17 residues. The V gene end was trimmed by 0 bases and the J gene end by 1 base; junction bases not matched to a gene: 7. Germline V gene sequence: CDR1 MDHEN, CDR2 SYDVKM. The full variable domain, rest sourced from reference TRBV28 and TRBJ1-1, is DVKVTQSSRYLVKRTGEKVFLECVQDMDHENMFWYRQDPGLGLRLIYFSYDVKMKEKGDIPEGYSVSREKKERFSLILESASTNQTSMYLCASSLWSGGGPNTEAFFGQGTRLTVV.

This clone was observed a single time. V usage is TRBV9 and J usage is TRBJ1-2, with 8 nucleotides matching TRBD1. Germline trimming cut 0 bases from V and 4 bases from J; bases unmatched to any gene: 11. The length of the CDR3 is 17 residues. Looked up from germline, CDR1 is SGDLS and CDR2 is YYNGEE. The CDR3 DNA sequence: TGTGCCAGCAGCGTAGGTCCGTCGACAGGGGTAATCTATGGCTACACCTTC. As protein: CASSVGPSTGVIYGYTF.